The clone carrying this T cell receptor (beta chain) has ten or more counts. Its antigen is undetermined. This CDR3 comprises 15 residues. Germline V gene data show CDR1 as SNHLY and CDR2 as FYNNEI. J lost 3 bases, V lost 6 bases, and 6 bases had no gene match. This entry comes from a study of Graves' ophthalmopathy and Graves' hyperthyroidism. Overall study context: Where ophthalmopathy was absent within 18 months of follow-up, hyperthyroidism was stable.

Amplifying from RNA transcripts, the study obtained TCR beta CDR3 regions. The workflow started with a first-round RT-PCR run with HTBI primers and then moved on to a second-round multiplex PCR. TCRdb called the multiplex PCR reads again in MiXCR, with one record for every CDR3 protein. The sample records around 520,000 distinct CDR3 sequences, just under 40% being singletons. Overall study findings and caveats: Blood also held most thyroid clonotypes expanded above 0.001 frequency.

V usage is TRBV2 and J usage is TRBJ1-4; 8 bases line up with TRBD1. Specimen: peripheral blood or thyroid tissue (not recorded which). This TCR came from an adult man with Graves' hyperthyroidism. The CDR3 loop is CASSRQGPANEKLFF. The CDR3 nucleotides are TGTGCCAGCAGCCGACAGGGGCCGGCTAATGAAAAACTGTTTTTT.